The clone carrying this TCR beta chain has a count of ten or more. Its cognate antigen is unknown. Based on clinical symptoms, serum thyroxine and TRAb, thyroid ultrasound and orbital computed tomography, diagnoses were reached. RNA transcripts gave rise to amplified TCR beta CDR3 regions. First-round RT-PCR of the TCR CDR3 relied on the HTBI primer set. TCRdb independently ran MiXCR on the multiplex PCR reads; one entry per CDR3 protein. The table lists fewer than 400,000 distinct CDR3 sequences, around 15% of them singletons. The record originates from a study of T cells in Graves' hyperthyroidism and ophthalmopathy. Overall study results and limits: Stable hyperthyroidism was told apart from ophthalmopathy by a model built on 13 V-J features.

This CDR3 region has 12 residues. With 6 bases removed from V and 3 bases from J, the gap between germline ends came to 11 bases. Germline lookup yields CDR1 DFQATT and CDR2 SNEGSKA (reference sequence). Sequenced input: blood. The receptor was derived from a middle-aged man with Graves' ophthalmopathy. The J gene is TRBJ2-5, the V gene TRBV20-1, with TRBD1 as a possible D gene (5 bases). This CDR3 is CSARQREETQYF. DNA of the CDR3: TGCAGTGCAAGACAGAGAGAAGAGACCCAGTACTTC.